Below are 32 T cell receptor beta chains sequenced from a single sample in a study of human T cells and chemical hapten exposure. In TCRdb, the RACE reads were re-called with MiXCR into one record per CDR3 protein. The table records 75,000 to 80,000 distinct CDR3 sequences, approximately 8.1% of them present only once. Time point described: healthy volunteer bleed at 6 weeks. Total RNA was extracted from unfractionated whole blood. The sequencing input was whole blood. The receptors originated from a female donor in good health. Some clones in this sample may be carry-over from other donors' samples.

This clonotype occurred a few times. The chain links TRBV12-3 or TRBV12-4 to TRBJ1-2; the match to TRBD1 covers 9 bases. The J segment lost 0 bases and the V segment lost 7 bases, leaving 3 bases of the junction unmatched. The CDR3 contains 14 residues. CDR3: CASIRDRANYGYTF. The CDR3 nucleotides are TGTGCCAGCATAAGGGACAGGGCTAACTATGGCTACACCTTC.

This clonotype was seen ten or more times. The chain uses TRBV7-9 and TRBJ1-5, with 8 bases fitting TRBD1. Germline-derived CDR1 and CDR2 are SEHNR and FQNEAQ (reference sequence). V lost 3 bases and J lost 6; bases outside the gene matches: 4. The CDR3 sequence is 14 residues long. The CDR3 here is CASSLTGAPQPQHF. CDR3 bases: TGTGCCAGCAGCTTGACAGGGGCTCCTCAGCCCCAGCATTTT.

This clonotype was seen at least ten times. This chain links TRBV7-2 with TRBJ1-5, with D tentatively TRBD1 (5 bases). This CDR3 region has 13 residues. Germline-derived CDR1 and CDR2 are SGHTA and FQGNSA. Trimming removed 2 bases at V and 5 bases at J, with 7 bases between. CDR3 in DNA: TGTGCCAGCAGCTTAAGAGGGGATCAGCCCCAGCATTTT. Protein: CASSLRGDQPQHF. Full variable domain (rest looked up from reference TRBV7-2 and TRBJ1-5): GAGVSQSPSNKVTEKGKDVELRCDPISGHTALYWYRQSLGQGLEFLIYFQGNSAPDKSGLPSDRFSAERTGGSVSTLTIQRTQQEDSAVYLCASSLRGDQPQHFGDGTRLSIL.

Regarding this clonotype: One base away lies a much larger clone, so this may be a sequencing read error. V and J are TRBV20-1 and TRBJ2-7, with D possibly called TRBD1 or TRBD2 (5 bases each). Trimming took off 6 bases at V and 2 bases at J, with 17 bases between the two ends. Germline V gene sequence: CDR1 DFQATT, CDR2 SNEGSKA (reference sequence). The length of the CDR3 is 14 residues. This CDR3 reads CSARRDATPYEQYF. The CDR3 DNA sequence: TGCAGTGCCCGCCGGGACGCCACACCCTACGAGCAGTACTTC.

This clonotype was recorded only once. The chain is built from TRBV5-1 and TRBJ2-7; 7 bases agree with TRBD2. This CDR3 comprises 15 residues. J lost 5 bases, V lost 0 bases, and 8 bases had no gene match. CDR1 is SGHRS and CDR2 is YFSETQ in the germline V gene. The CDR3 DNA reads as TGCGCCAGCAGCTTGGGCCGGGCGGGAGATGACGAGCAGTACTTC. Amino acid sequence: CASSLGRAGDDEQYF.

This clonotype came up a few times. V and J are TRBV21-1 and TRBJ2-3; the table's D call of TRBD1 was not tested on the DNA. TRBV21-1 is designated a pseudogene. The length of the CDR3 is 17 residues. The CDR3 nucleotides read TGTGCCAGCAGCAAGGCTAGGGACGGGGGACGGGAAGATACGCAGTATTTT. Translation: CASSKARDGGREDTQYF.

This clonotype has at least ten counts. The chain joins TRBV3-1 to TRBJ2-1, with a possible D match to TRBD2 (5 bases). The CDR3 has 15 residues. The V and J ends lost 3 bases and 0 bases respectively, with 9 bases between them. CDR1 and CDR2 (germline): LGHDT, YNNKEL (reference sequence). The CDR3 loop reads CASSQEESSYNEQFF. The CDR3 bases are TGTGCCAGCAGCCAGGAGGAGAGCTCCTACAATGAGCAGTTCTTC.

This clonotype was counted many times. This chain connects TRBV29-1 to TRBJ1-1, with D unresolved. V was pared by 5 bases and J by 0 bases, with 7 bases between. Per the germline V gene, CDR1 is SQVTM and CDR2 is ANQGSEA. The CDR3 totals 12 residues. The CDR3 nucleotides are TGCAGCGTTTCGGCAGTGAACACTGAAGCTTTCTTT. Amino acids: CSVSAVNTEAFF.

This clonotype was detected many times. J is TRBJ2-1 and V is TRBV6-6; a weak D match, TRBD1 (5 bases). Germline CDR1 MNHNY, CDR2 SVGAGI (reference sequence). The V end was cut by 2 bases, the J end by 9 bases, with 8 bases between. The CDR3 spans 12 residues. CDR3 sequence: CASSYVQGEQFF. CDR3 DNA sequence: TGTGCCAGCAGTTACGTCCAGGGTGAGCAGTTCTTC.

The gene calls are TRBV5-1 and TRBJ2-3, with 7 bases that match TRBD2. CDR1 and CDR2 from the germline V gene are SGHRS and YFSETQ. The J segment lost 0 bases and the V segment lost 0 bases, leaving 4 bases of the junction unmatched. This CDR3 comprises 16 residues. CDR3 amino acids: CASSLVSSGSTDTQYF. CDR3 DNA sequence: TGCGCCAGCAGCTTGGTGTCTAGCGGAAGCACAGATACGCAGTATTTT.

The chain couples TRBV29-1 to TRBJ2-7, with 7 bases aligning to TRBD2. Germline V gene lookup returns CDR1 SQVTM and CDR2 ANQGSEA. The CDR3 runs to 14 residues. The V segment lost 4 bases and the J segment 0 bases; nucleotides outside the gene matches: 6. The CDR3 here is CSVVRGTNSYEQYF. The CDR3 DNA sequence: TGCAGCGTTGTGCGGGGGACTAACTCCTACGAGCAGTACTTC.

V gene TRBV5-1 combines with J gene TRBJ1-1, with D perhaps TRBD1 (5 bases). Germline loops: CDR1 SGHRS, CDR2 YFSETQ. Trimming took 5 bases from V and 6 from J, leaving 11 bases between them. This CDR3 is built from 12 residues. The CDR3 is CASRSGGAEAFF. For the CDR3, the DNA is TGCGCCAGCAGGTCGGGGGGTGCTGAAGCTTTCTTT.

This clonotype was recorded a few times. V gene TRBV12-3 or TRBV12-4 combines with J gene TRBJ1-2, with a weak D call TRBD1 (5 bases). CDR3 length equals 13 residues. The V gene lost 1 base and the J gene lost 5 bases, with 8 bases spanning the gap. The CDR3 DNA reads TGTGCCAGCAGTTTAGGACAGCATTATGGCTACACCTTC. It encodes CASSLGQHYGYTF.

This clonotype was recorded many times. CDR3 region: CASSQTIGTGGDEQYF. In DNA, the CDR3 is TGTGCCAGCAGCCAAACGATCGGCACAGGGGGCGACGAGCAGTACTTC. J is TRBJ2-7 and V is TRBV4-2; 9 positions match TRBD1. This CDR3 is built from 16 residues. V was pared by 2 bases and J by 5 bases, with 10 bases of the junction left unmatched. CDR1 and CDR2 (germline): LGHNA, YNFKEQ.

This clonotype appeared a few times. The rearrangement uses TRBV10-3 and TRBJ1-1; 9 bases agree with TRBD1. Germline-derived CDR1 and CDR2 are ENHRY and SYGVKD. CDR3 length equals 14 residues. The trim removed 7 bases at V and 1 base at J, leaving 4 bases unmatched. The CDR3 nucleotides read TGTGCCATCAAACCGGGACAGGGGAACACTGAAGCTTTCTTT. It yields the protein CAIKPGQGNTEAFF.

The chain links TRBV19 to TRBJ1-5; D ambiguous. V gave up 7 bases and J gave up 0 bases, with 10 bases separating them. CDR1 is LNHDA and CDR2 is SQIVND in the germline V gene (reference sequence). CDR3 size: 14 residues. The CDR3 bases are TGTGCCAGTATCCCCCGCTATAGCAATCAGCCCCAGCATTTT. Encoded protein: CASIPRYSNQPQHF. Based on the CDR3 plus reference TRBV19 and TRBJ1-5, the full variable domain is DGGITQSPKYLFRKEGQNVTLSCEQNLNHDAMYWYRQDPGQGLRLIYYSQIVNDFQKGDIAEGYSVSREKKESFPLTVTSAQKNPTAFYLCASIPRYSNQPQHFGDGTRLSIL.

A word on this clonotype: This may stem from a read error, because a much larger clone lies one nucleotide away. The chain links TRBV20-1 to TRBJ1-6; perhaps TRBD1 as D (5 bases). The germline gives CDR1 DFQATT, CDR2 SNEGSKA (reference sequence). The CDR3 sequence is 14 residues long. CDR3 residues: CSARGGTANSLLHF. CDR3 sequence (DNA): TGCAGTGCTAGAGGAGGGACGGCAAATTCACTCCTCCACTTT.

V gene TRBV3-1 combines with J gene TRBJ2-3; D perhaps matches TRBD1 (6 bases). Germline V CDR1 and CDR2: LGHDT, YNNKEL (reference sequence). The CDR3 contains 16 residues. Trimming shortened V by 0 bases and J by 4 bases, and 14 bases separated the two germline ends. The CDR3, as DNA: TGTGCCAGCAGCCAAGATGTTGGGGGCCGCCCAGATACGCAGTATTTT. Protein product: CASSQDVGGRPDTQYF.

As for this clonotype: Relative to the germline gene, one junction end is altered; a read error may explain this. The chain links TRBV20-1 to TRBJ2-1; 9 bases match TRBD2. Germline CDR1 is DFQATT and CDR2 is SNEGSKA (reference sequence). The CDR3 length is 16 residues. The CDR3 loop reads CSTSPLAGVTYNEQFF. CDR3 sequence (DNA): TGCAGTACTAGTCCATTAGCGGGGGTAACCTACAATGAGCAGTTCTTC.

This chain links TRBV12-5 with TRBJ1-5, with D maybe TRBD1 (5 bases). The CDR3 length is 14 residues. CDR1 is LGHNT and CDR2 is FRNRAP in the germline V gene. V lost 7 bases to trimming and J lost 5 bases, with 15 bases between them. The CDR3 here is CASARGGIDQPQHF. CDR3 DNA: TGTGCTAGTGCCCGTGGGGGGATTGATCAGCCCCAGCATTTT.

This clonotype was counted many times. The gene calls are TRBV7-9 and TRBJ2-7; D remains ambiguous. The CDR3 has 12 amino acids. Germline CDR1 and CDR2: SEHNR and FQNEAQ (reference sequence). Trimming cost V 5 bases and J 6 bases, with 11 bases left between them. The CDR3: CASSGVEPEQYF. The CDR3 DNA reads as TGTGCCAGCAGCGGCGTCGAGCCCGAGCAGTACTTC.

The chain combines TRBV10-2 with TRBJ2-5, with unresolved D. The CDR3 has 13 residues. CDR1 and CDR2 (germline): WSHSY, SAAADI. V was pared by 7 bases and J by 5 bases, with 14 bases between. The CDR3 reads CASTDTSDETQYF. The CDR3, as DNA: TGCGCCAGCACAGACACCTCCGATGAGACCCAGTACTTC.

The chain recombines TRBV28 with TRBJ2-7, with D unresolved. The CDR3 length is 18 residues. Per the germline V gene, CDR1 is MDHEN and CDR2 is SYDVKM. V lost 3 bases and J lost 3, with 24 bases in between. The chain's CDR3 is CASSLEPRPVEKVYEQYF. Here the CDR3 DNA reads TGTGCCAGCAGTTTGGAACCTAGACCCGTCGAAAAGGTCTACGAGCAGTACTTC.

The chain recombines TRBV7-8 with TRBJ2-4; 12 nucleotides agree with TRBD2. The CDR3 covers 18 residues. Germline trimming cut 5 bases from V and 0 bases from J; bases unmatched to any gene: 8. The germline CDR1 and CDR2 sequences are SGHVS and FQNEAQ. The CDR3 reads CASSNGLAGLLAKNIQYF. The CDR3 nucleotides read TGTGCCAGCAGCAATGGACTAGCGGGGCTTCTAGCCAAAAACATTCAGTACTTC.

The rearrangement joins TRBV10-3 to TRBJ2-7, with D hard to call. The germline CDR1 and CDR2 sequences are ENHRY and SYGVKD. V lost 0 bases to trimming and J lost 5 bases, with 11 bases between them. CDR3 size: 14 residues. The CDR3 sequence: CAISESKGSNEQYF. The CDR3 nucleotides read TGTGCCATCAGTGAGTCGAAGGGTTCTAACGAGCAGTACTTC.

The rearrangement joins TRBV6-6 to TRBJ1-1; a possible D gene is TRBD1 (6 bases). The CDR3 is made up of 17 amino acids. From germline, CDR1 is MNHNY and CDR2 SVGAGI (reference sequence). Trimming removed 7 bases from V and 5 bases from J, with 26 bases in between. The CDR3 DNA reads as TGTGCCAGCATAAGGACACCATCAGGGGCAGTCGGAACTGAAGCTTTCTTT. This codes for CASIRTPSGAVGTEAFF.

This clonotype was found a few times. The V and J genes are TRBV18 and TRBJ1-4, with 7 bases lining up with TRBD1. With V trimmed by 1 base and J by 8 bases, 7 bases remained unmatched. CDR3 length: 15 residues. Per germline, CDR1 KGHSH and CDR2 LQKENI. CDR3 region: CASSPRGRGTEKLFF. CDR3 nucleotides: TGTGCCAGCTCACCACGAGGCAGGGGGACGGAAAAACTGTTTTTT.

This clonotype was observed many times. This rearrangement joins TRBV3-1 to TRBJ2-1; TRBD2 is a possible D gene (5 bases). The germline V gene encodes CDR1 LGHDT and CDR2 YNNKEL (reference sequence). CDR3 length equals 14 residues. V was pared by 0 bases and J by 10 bases, with 13 bases between. Here the CDR3 DNA reads TGTGCCAGCAGCCAAGATCTCAGAGGGATCGAGCAGTTCTTC. Translation gives CASSQDLRGIEQFF.

This clonotype was seen many times. The chain links TRBV3-1 to TRBJ2-3; 8 bases are a match to TRBD1. Unmatched junction bases numbered 10, after V lost 4 bases and J lost 4 bases. The CDR3 is made up of 16 amino acids. Germline V CDR1 and CDR2: LGHDT, YNNKEL (reference sequence). CDR3: CASSLRTGMDADTQYF. The DNA for the CDR3 is TGTGCCAGCAGCCTGAGGACAGGGATGGATGCAGATACGCAGTATTTT.

This clonotype was detected many times. J is TRBJ1-1 and V is TRBV29-1, with D possibly being TRBD1 (5 bases). This CDR3 spans 14 amino acids. The ends were cut back, 5 bases at V and 4 bases at J, with 17 bases in the middle. From germline, CDR1 is SQVTM and CDR2 ANQGSEA. The CDR3 DNA reads as TGCAGCGTTTCGACAGACACCTCGAGCACTGAAGCTTTCTTT. Protein sequence: CSVSTDTSSTEAFF.

This sequence joins TRBV5-1 and TRBJ2-3; D uncertain. Germline CDR1 is SGHRS and CDR2 is YFSETQ. The CDR3 is made up of 13 amino acids. V was clipped by 3 bases and J by 0 bases, with 5 bases between them. The CDR3 coding sequence is TGCGCCAGCAGCTCGGAAAGCACAGATACGCAGTATTTT. Translated, it gives CASSSESTDTQYF. Using reference TRBV5-1 and TRBJ2-3 for the parts outside the CDR3, the full variable domain is KAGVTQTPRYLIKTRGQQVTLSCSPISGHRSVSWYQQTPGQGLQFLFEYFSETQRNKGNFPGRFSGRQFSNSRSEMNVSTLELGDSALYLCASSSESTDTQYFGPGTRLTVL.

A few counts support this clonotype. V gene TRBV25-1 combines with J gene TRBJ2-7, with D maybe TRBD2 (6 bases). V lost 3 bases, J lost 2 bases, and 17 bases lay in between. This CDR3 is built from 16 residues. The V gene's germline CDR1 is MGHDK and CDR2 SYGVNS. The CDR3 sequence: CASSDSARLVPYEQYF. The CDR3 coding sequence is TGTGCCAGCAGTGACTCCGCCAGACTAGTTCCCTACGAGCAGTACTTC.